What follows are 26 T cell receptor beta chains derived from one specimen sequenced in a study of beta chain features in type 1 diabetes. Of the isolated RNA, all was reverse transcribed, and so the sequenced material was expressed TCRB transcripts. Libraries were prepared by immunoSEQ multiplex PCR; TCRdb keeps only in-frame clonotypes and omits some of them. The table lists about 260,000 clones, approximately 70% of them singletons. The specimen was naive CD4+ T cells from blood. Every receptor here comes from a man in his thirties or forties in good health.

This clone has just a few counts. The chain recombines TRBV30 with TRBJ1-1; D is unresolved. The germline CDR1 and CDR2 sequences are GTSNPN and SVGIG (reference sequence). V lost 2 bases, J lost 1 base, and 11 bases lay in between. The CDR3 sequence is 14 residues long. CDR3 protein: CAWSHPGANTEAFF. The DNA of the CDR3 is TGTGCCTGGAGTCACCCCGGAGCGAACACTGAAGCTTTCTTT.

The chain carries TRBV10-3 and TRBJ2-2; D is ambiguous. This CDR3 contains 13 residues. Germline assignment: CDR1 ENHRY and CDR2 SYGVKD. V was cut by 9 bases and J by 0 bases, with 8 bases left in between. For the CDR3, the DNA is TGTGCCATAGCCGAGACGAACACCGGGGAGCTGTTTTTT. This sequence encodes CAIAETNTGELFF.

This clone was counted between two and nine times. The rearrangement links TRBV18 to TRBJ1-5; D is perhaps TRBD1 (5 bases). The CDR3 covers 13 residues. CDR1 and CDR2 (germline): KGHSH, LQKENI. Deletions cut 3 bases from V and 2 bases from J, with 5 bases between. Written as DNA, the CDR3 is TGTGCCAGCTCACCGGGGGGCAATCAGCCCCAGCATTTT. Encoded protein: CASSPGGNQPQHF.

The chain carries TRBV7-2 and TRBJ1-1; D remains unclear. This CDR3 spans 13 amino acids. V gave up 3 bases and J gave up 3 bases, with 8 bases separating them. Germline CDR1 reads SGHTA; CDR2 reads FQGNSA. CDR3 bases: TGTGCCAGCAGCTTCGCAACTGACACTGAAGCTTTCTTT. Encoded protein: CASSFATDTEAFF.

The V call is TRBV7-9, the J call TRBJ1-5; the match to TRBD1 covers 8 bases. Losses at the gene ends were 4 bases for V and 2 bases for J; bases not matched to a gene: 1. The CDR3 extends over 14 amino acids. Germline V CDR1 and CDR2: SEHNR, FQNEAQ (reference sequence). The CDR3 is CASSSTGGNQPQHF. For the CDR3, the DNA is TGTGCCAGCAGCTCGACAGGGGGCAATCAGCCCCAGCATTTT.

In the case of this clone: Other nucleotide sequences from this sample produce the same CDR3. The CDR3 coding sequence is TGCAGCGTTGTTAGCCTAGCGGGGTACAATGAGCAGTTCTTC. As protein: CSVVSLAGYNEQFF. V usage is TRBV29-1 and J usage is TRBJ2-1; 9 bases are a match to TRBD2. The CDR3 length is 14 residues. V dropped 4 bases and J dropped 4; count of bases not matched to a gene: 5. Germline V gene lookup returns CDR1 SQVTM and CDR2 ANQGSEA.

This chain joins TRBV11-1 and TRBJ2-5; no definite D call. The CDR3 runs 14 residues. Trimming cost V 5 bases and J 5 bases, with 15 bases left between them. Germline CDR1 is SGHAT and CDR2 is FQDESV (reference sequence). The CDR3 region is CASSTSARSETQYF. The CDR3 bases are TGTGCCAGCAGCACATCTGCCCGATCGGAGACCCAGTACTTC.

The table lists this clone with a few counts. This rearrangement joins TRBV29-1 to TRBJ2-3; 15 positions match TRBD2. V was pared by 8 bases and J by 14 bases, with 8 bases of the junction left unmatched. The CDR3 extends over 12 amino acids. Germline values: CDR1 SQVTM, CDR2 ANQGSEA. DNA of the CDR3: TGCAGCACCGGACTAGCGGGAGGGCCGTCGTATTTT. Residues: CSTGLAGGPSYF.

The chain has TRBV2 and TRBJ2-2; D unresolved. V gave up 6 bases and J gave up 1 base, with 6 bases separating them. Germline V lookup: CDR1 SNHLY, CDR2 FYNNEI. CDR3 length equals 13 residues. This chain's CDR3 is CASSEQNTGELFF. The CDR3 DNA sequence: TGTGCCAGCAGCGAGCAGAACACCGGGGAGCTGTTTTTT.

The rearrangement uses TRBV7-9 and TRBJ2-7; TRBD2 agrees at 7 bases. J was trimmed by 0 bases and V by 5 bases; bases with no gene match: 13. Germline CDR1 is SEHNR and CDR2 is FQNEAQ (reference sequence). The CDR3 spans 17 residues. The chain's CDR3 is CASSPGRGAGSSYEQYF. The CDR3 DNA sequence: TGTGCCAGCAGCCCAGGGAGAGGAGCGGGAAGCTCCTACGAGCAGTACTTC.

The CDR3 region is CASSQENRASYYGYTF. The DNA for the CDR3 is TGCGCCAGCAGCCAAGAAAACAGGGCCTCTTACTATGGCTACACCTTC. The chain carries TRBV4-3 and TRBJ1-2; D perhaps matches TRBD1 (6 bases). CDR3 length: 16 residues. V was shortened by 0 bases and J by 3 bases, with 14 bases between the two germline ends. Germline V gene lookup returns CDR1 LGHNA and CDR2 YSLEER.

This sequence joins TRBV23-1 and TRBJ2-3; TRBD2 matches 11 bases. Being an ORF, TRBV23-1 has a function that is uncertain. This CDR3 contains 23 residues. V lost 0 bases and J lost 0; bases outside the gene matches: 20. CDR3 sequence reads: CASSQSGPHPGLAAISSTDTQYF. DNA of the CDR3: TGCGCCAGCAGTCAATCAGGTCCGCACCCGGGACTAGCGGCTATTTCTAGCACAGATACGCAGTATTTT.

The rearrangement uses TRBV9 and TRBJ2-5; 8 bases align to TRBD2. V shed 4 bases, J shed 3 bases, and the junction held 5 bases outside the gene matches. Looked up from germline, CDR1 is SGDLS and CDR2 is YYNGEE. The CDR3 is made up of 14 amino acids. The CDR3 is CASSKGLVEETQYF. CDR3 in DNA: TGTGCCAGCAGCAAGGGACTAGTCGAAGAGACCCAGTACTTC.

V is TRBV29-1 and J is TRBJ2-7; 7 bases are shared with TRBD2. V was pared by 5 bases and J by 3 bases, with 4 bases of the junction left unmatched. The CDR3 is 12 amino acids. Germline values: CDR1 SQVTM, CDR2 ANQGSEA. The CDR3: CSVFREDYEQYF. The CDR3 nucleotides are TGCAGCGTTTTTCGGGAGGACTACGAGCAGTACTTC.

The V call is TRBV30, the J call TRBJ1-4; no clear D gene. V lost 6 bases and J lost 7, with 15 bases in between. CDR1 GTSNPN and CDR2 SVGIG come from the germline V gene (reference sequence). The CDR3 is 13 amino acids. In nucleotides, the CDR3 is TGTGCCTGCCCTAAGGTTGGTGGTGAAAAACTGTTTTTT. Translated, it gives CACPKVGGEKLFF. Looking up the rest from reference TRBV30 and TRBJ1-4 gives the full variable domain: SQTIHQWPATLVQPVGSPLSLECTVEGTSNPNLYWYRQAAGRGLQLLFYSVGIGQISSEVPQNLSASRPQDRQFILSSKKLLLSDSGFYLCACPKVGGEKLFFGSGTQLSVL.

J is TRBJ2-3 and V is TRBV7-9; D uncertain. Germline-derived CDR1 and CDR2 are SEHNR and FQNEAQ (reference sequence). The CDR3 sequence is 12 residues long. Trimming cost V 4 bases and J 6 bases, with 8 bases left between them. CDR3 DNA: TGTGCCAGCAGCTCACAGAGGGATACGCAGTATTTT. Translation: CASSSQRDTQYF.

About this clone itself: Within the sample, other DNA sequences also encode this same CDR3. The chain employs TRBV7-9 and TRBJ2-1; no clear D gene. The CDR3 is 11 amino acids. Germline CDR1 is SEHNR and CDR2 is FQNEAQ (reference sequence). V was cut by 5 bases and J by 5 bases, with 4 bases left in between. The CDR3 sequence is CASSLDNEQFF. The CDR3, as DNA: TGTGCCAGCAGCCTGGACAATGAGCAGTTCTTC.

This clone has a handful of counts. V and J are TRBV29-1 and TRBJ1-1, with D unclear. Per germline, CDR1 SQVTM and CDR2 ANQGSEA. V was clipped by 7 bases and J by 2 bases, with 8 bases between them. The CDR3 has 11 residues. CDR3: CSASVNTEAFF. CDR3 DNA: TGCAGCGCATCAGTTAACACTGAAGCTTTCTTT.

This clone was counted once. The junction and the germline gene differ at one end; a read error may be behind it. This chain joins TRBV7-2 and TRBJ2-7; 8 bases agree with TRBD1. CDR1 and CDR2 (germline): SGHTA, FQGNSA. The CDR3 has 13 amino acids. CDR3 residues: CASSLGRGREEYF. Here the CDR3 DNA reads TGTGCCAGCAGCTTAGGCAGGGGGCGCGAGGAGTACTTC. The whole variable domain, remainder taken from reference TRBV7-2 and TRBJ2-7, is GAGVSQSPSNKVTEKGKDVELRCDPISGHTALYWYRQSLGQGLEFLIYFQGNSAPDKSGLPSDRFSAERTGGSVSTLTIQRTQQEDSAVYLCASSLGRGREEYFGPGTRLTVT.

The V and J genes are TRBV10-3 and TRBJ2-1; 9 bases match TRBD2. The CDR3 extends over 15 amino acids. Unmatched junction bases numbered 8, after V lost 7 bases and J lost 4 bases. Germline V gives CDR1 ENHRY, CDR2 SYGVKD. The CDR3 DNA follows: TGTGCCATCAAGTCAGCGGGAGGCAGTTACAATGAGCAGTTCTTC. Its protein is CAIKSAGGSYNEQFF.

This clone showed up just a few times. The V and J genes are TRBV14 and TRBJ2-7; D not resolved. V was pared by 0 bases and J by 1 base, with 10 bases between. Germline-derived CDR1 and CDR2 are SGHDN and FVKESK. The CDR3 contains 15 residues. CDR3 in DNA: TGTGCCAGCAGCCAAGAATCGTACGGGTCCTACGAGCAGTACTTC. Translated: CASSQESYGSYEQYF.

This sequence joins TRBV29-1 and TRBJ1-1; D uncertain. The CDR3 has 13 residues. The V end was cut by 2 bases, the J end by 1 base, with 8 bases between. Germline V gene lookup returns CDR1 SQVTM and CDR2 ANQGSEA. In DNA, the CDR3 is TGCAGCGTTGAAACACTCTCGAACACTGAAGCTTTCTTT. Its translation is CSVETLSNTEAFF.

The chain recombines TRBV19 with TRBJ2-1; TRBD2 agrees at 11 bases. This CDR3 comprises 14 residues. J lost 10 bases, V lost 4 bases, and 6 bases had no gene match. The germline V gene has CDR1 LNHDA and CDR2 SQIVND (reference sequence). The CDR3 nucleotides are TGTGCCAGTAGTACCGGACTAGCGGGTGTGGAGCAGTTCTTC. Translated, it gives CASSTGLAGVEQFF.

This clone was picked up one time. Other DNA sequences of this sample code for an identical CDR3. The rearrangement links TRBV29-1 to TRBJ1-1, with a possible D match to TRBD1 (5 bases). This CDR3 is built from 12 residues. The V gene lost 6 bases and the J gene lost 0 bases, with 8 bases spanning the gap. Germline V lookup: CDR1 SQVTM, CDR2 ANQGSEA. For the CDR3, the DNA is TGCAGCGTAGACAGTTTGAACACTGAAGCTTTCTTT. Translation: CSVDSLNTEAFF.

This rearrangement joins TRBV30 to TRBJ2-3; D perhaps matches TRBD2 (7 bases). Trimming took off 8 bases at V and 5 bases at J, with 17 bases between the two ends. This CDR3 region has 13 residues. CDR1 and CDR2 from the germline V gene are GTSNPN and SVGIG (reference sequence). The CDR3 loop is CALAGARGDTQYF. DNA of the CDR3: TGTGCCCTTGCGGGGGCCCGGGGAGATACGCAGTATTTT.

This clone has just a few counts. The chain is built from TRBV23-1 and TRBJ2-3, with a tentative D call TRBD1 (5 bases). TRBV23-1 is classed as an ORF, of uncertain function. Between the trimmed V and J ends, which lost 4 bases and 3 bases, there was a span of 11 bases. CDR3 length equals 14 residues. The CDR3 sequence: CASSLETATDTQYF. The DNA for the CDR3 is TGCGCCAGCAGTCTGGAGACAGCAACAGATACGCAGTATTTT.